This entry is about one T cell receptor beta chain. The target antigen is unknown. Trimming removed 7 bases from V and 7 bases from J, with 14 bases in between. CDR1 SNHLY and CDR2 FYNNEI come from the germline V gene. This CDR3 contains 13 residues. The sample originates from a study of TIL therapy for anti-PD-1-resistant metastatic lung cancer. Study as a whole: Most patients had lung adenocarcinoma.

Sequencing used immunoSEQ v3. This table comes from immunoSEQ multiplex PCR, and its TCRdb copy is limited to in-frame clones, with some not included. The table records around 26,000 clones, approximately 63% of them present only once. Study-level findings and limits: This highly selected cohort may not generalize to typical lung cancer patients.

Time point in this sample: pre-treatment sample, taken before nivolumab and TIL therapy. Pleural nodules or supraclavicular lymph nodes made up most of the excised metastases sampled. Patients were adults with stage 4 NSCLC. J is TRBJ1-5 and V is TRBV2; D is undetermined. The source material was tumor tissue, sampled at baseline. This clonotype originated in a woman aged 25-80 years with non-small cell lung cancer. In DNA form, the CDR3 reads TGTGCCAGCACTCCTCGGAGAGGACAGCCCCAGCATTTT. This encodes CASTPRRGQPQHF.